One and the same sample provided the 12 T cell receptor beta chains below, sequenced in a study of T cells in Graves' hyperthyroidism and ophthalmopathy. Amplified regions were TCR beta CDR3 sequences from RNA transcripts. Carried out on the TCR CDR3, a first-round RT-PCR used the HTBI primer set. TCRdb recomputed calls from the multiplex PCR reads with MiXCR, one row per CDR3 protein. The sample holds more than 550,000 distinct CDR3 sequences, 17% seen once. The material sequenced was blood. The receptors were sampled from a man in his forties or fifties with Graves' hyperthyroidism.

The rearrangement links TRBV5-5 to TRBJ2-1, with 13 bases fitting TRBD2. Germline CDR1 and CDR2: SGHKS and YYEKEE (reference sequence). This CDR3 contains 16 residues. The J segment lost 9 bases and the V segment lost 3 bases, leaving 9 bases of the junction unmatched. In nucleotides, the CDR3 is TGTGCCAGCAGCTACACCGGGACTAGCGGGATTGGTGAGCAGTTCTTC. Residues: CASSYTGTSGIGEQFF.

This clonotype was recorded at least ten times. The rearrangement uses TRBV29-1 and TRBJ2-7; 9 nucleotides line up with TRBD2. This CDR3 contains 14 residues. The V gene end was trimmed by 2 bases and the J gene end by 2 bases; junction bases not matched to a gene: 4. The germline gives CDR1 SQVTM, CDR2 ANQGSEA. CDR3 sequence reads: CSVERSGSTYEQYF. Here the CDR3 DNA reads TGCAGCGTTGAACGTAGCGGGAGCACCTACGAGCAGTACTTC.

Many counts were recorded for this clonotype. This chain joins TRBV2 and TRBJ2-2; perhaps TRBD1 as D (6 bases). Germline-derived CDR1 and CDR2 are SNHLY and FYNNEI. The CDR3 contains 15 residues. V lost 8 bases, J lost 1 base, and 14 bases lay in between. The CDR3 DNA is TGTGCCAGCCTTGAAGGGGGAGTGAACACCGGGGAGCTGTTTTTT. This translates into CASLEGGVNTGELFF.

This chain links TRBV10-2 with TRBJ2-5; 8 bases agree with TRBD2. Germline V gene sequence: CDR1 WSHSY, CDR2 SAAADI. Trimming removed 7 bases from V and 3 bases from J; junction bases left unmatched: 7. This CDR3 comprises 14 residues. CDR3 loop: CASTTGGEKETQYF. The CDR3 region has the DNA TGCGCCAGCACCACGGGGGGGGAGAAAGAGACCCAGTACTTC.

This clonotype was seen at least ten times. The rearrangement joins TRBV12-3 or TRBV12-4 to TRBJ2-1, with a weak D call TRBD1 (5 bases). CDR3 size: 14 residues. V dropped 0 bases and J dropped 9 bases, with 12 bases sitting between them. This CDR3 reads CASSLAGRASEQFF. DNA for the CDR3: TGTGCCAGCAGTTTAGCGGGCAGGGCTTCTGAGCAGTTCTTC.

This clonotype was picked up many times. This chain uses TRBV2 with TRBJ2-5, with 9 positions matching TRBD1. The CDR3 extends over 13 amino acids. The V segment lost 6 bases and the J segment 5 bases; nucleotides outside the gene matches: 4. From germline, CDR1 is SNHLY and CDR2 FYNNEI. The CDR3 DNA sequence: TGTGCCAGCAGAACAGGGGGCGGTGAGACCCAGTACTTC. It is translated as CASRTGGGETQYF.

The chain is built from TRBV5-4 and TRBJ1-2, with 12 bases fitting TRBD1. The ends lost 4 bases at V and 5 bases at J; junction bases unmatched: 12. CDR1 is SGHNT and CDR2 is YYREEE in the germline V gene (reference sequence). This CDR3 is 17 amino acids long. The CDR3 is CASSRIGGQGAGYGYTF. In nucleotides, the CDR3 is TGTGCCAGCAGCCGGATTGGGGGACAGGGGGCTGGGTATGGCTACACCTTC.

In its sample, this clonotype was seen many times. The CDR3 DNA follows: TGTGCCAGCAGCGTCCTACAGGGGGGGAACACTGAAGCTTTCTTT. This codes for CASSVLQGGNTEAFF. V usage is TRBV7-2 and J usage is TRBJ1-1, with 8 bases lining up with TRBD1. This CDR3 region has 15 residues. Germline values: CDR1 SGHTA, CDR2 FQGNSA. The ends lost 5 bases at V and 1 base at J; junction bases unmatched: 6. The whole variable domain, filled in from reference TRBV7-2 and TRBJ1-1, reads GAGVSQSPSNKVTEKGKDVELRCDPISGHTALYWYRQSLGQGLEFLIYFQGNSAPDKSGLPSDRFSAERTGGSVSTLTIQRTQQEDSAVYLCASSVLQGGNTEAFFGQGTRLTVV.

This clonotype has more than one count but fewer than ten. This sequence joins TRBV29-1 and TRBJ1-1; possible D gene TRBD1, 5 bases. CDR1 SQVTM and CDR2 ANQGSEA come from the germline V gene. There are 12 residues in the CDR3. V lost 1 base and J 4 bases, leaving 7 bases between the germline ends. The CDR3 protein is CSVEVGVTEAFF. CDR3 nucleotide sequence: TGCAGCGTTGAAGTAGGGGTCACTGAAGCTTTCTTT.

This clonotype was recorded many times. This chain uses TRBV2 with TRBJ2-3; D unclear. Trimming removed 3 bases from V and 6 bases from J, with 4 bases in between. CDR1 and CDR2 (germline): SNHLY, FYNNEI. The CDR3 loop spans 11 amino acids. In DNA form, the CDR3 reads TGTGCCAGCAGTGATTGGGATACGCAGTATTTT. This codes for CASSDWDTQYF.

The rearrangement uses TRBV30 and TRBJ1-4; TRBD1 matches at 8 bases. V shed 4 bases and J 0 bases; nucleotides not matched to a gene: 7. CDR1 and CDR2 from the germline V gene are GTSNPN and SVGIG (reference sequence). The CDR3 extends over 16 amino acids. CDR3 region: CAWKTGVPATNEKLFF. For the CDR3, the DNA is TGTGCCTGGAAGACAGGGGTTCCGGCAACTAATGAAAAACTGTTTTTT.

There are many counts of this clonotype. The chain carries TRBV9 and TRBJ2-4; 8 nucleotides line up with TRBD1. The V and J ends lost 4 bases and 0 bases, in that order; junction bases with no gene match: 6. Germline loops: CDR1 SGDLS, CDR2 YYNGEE. This CDR3 contains 16 residues. CDR3 sequence (DNA): TGTGCCAGCAGCTTAGGACAGGGCCTAGCCAAAAACATTCAGTACTTC. It is translated as CASSLGQGLAKNIQYF.